This T cell receptor beta chain was sequenced for a study of T cell responses to AZD1222 COVID-19 vaccine. Germline V gene sequence: CDR1 MDHEN, CDR2 SYDVKM. Unmatched junction bases numbered 5, after V lost 2 bases and J lost 7 bases. This CDR3 spans 14 amino acids. The study's findings and limits: Receipt of two AZD1222 doses was followed by a rise in Spike-specific TCR breadth and depth. White British people made up most donors, females outnumbered males, and clonal diversity was possibly underestimated.

About this clone itself: What it recognizes is unknown.

Clones were sequenced by immunoSEQ multiplex PCR, and TCRdb holds only the in-frame ones, with some missing. The sample has hundreds of thousands of clones, 90% to 95% seen once. This rearrangement joins TRBV28 to TRBJ1-5; 7 positions match TRBD1. The source is an adult in good health. Source: peripheral blood, taken on day 0 of MenACWY control vaccination. In DNA form, the CDR3 reads TGTGCCAGCAGTTTACGAGGGGGCTGGCAGCCCCAGCATTTT. Translating gives CASSLRGGWQPQHF.